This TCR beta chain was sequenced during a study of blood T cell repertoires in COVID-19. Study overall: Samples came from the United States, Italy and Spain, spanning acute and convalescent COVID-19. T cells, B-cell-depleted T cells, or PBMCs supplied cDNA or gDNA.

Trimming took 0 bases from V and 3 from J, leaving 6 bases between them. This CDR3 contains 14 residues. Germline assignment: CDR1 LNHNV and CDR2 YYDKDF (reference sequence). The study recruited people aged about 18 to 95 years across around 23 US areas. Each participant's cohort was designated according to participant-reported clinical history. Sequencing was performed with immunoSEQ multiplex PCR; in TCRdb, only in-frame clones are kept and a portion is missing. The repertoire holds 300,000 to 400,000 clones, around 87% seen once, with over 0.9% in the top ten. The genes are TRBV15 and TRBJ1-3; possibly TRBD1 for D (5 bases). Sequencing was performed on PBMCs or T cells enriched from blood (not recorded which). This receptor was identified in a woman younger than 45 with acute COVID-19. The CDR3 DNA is TGTGCCACCAGCAGAGAACAGGATGGAAACACCATATATTTT. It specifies CATSREQDGNTIYF.